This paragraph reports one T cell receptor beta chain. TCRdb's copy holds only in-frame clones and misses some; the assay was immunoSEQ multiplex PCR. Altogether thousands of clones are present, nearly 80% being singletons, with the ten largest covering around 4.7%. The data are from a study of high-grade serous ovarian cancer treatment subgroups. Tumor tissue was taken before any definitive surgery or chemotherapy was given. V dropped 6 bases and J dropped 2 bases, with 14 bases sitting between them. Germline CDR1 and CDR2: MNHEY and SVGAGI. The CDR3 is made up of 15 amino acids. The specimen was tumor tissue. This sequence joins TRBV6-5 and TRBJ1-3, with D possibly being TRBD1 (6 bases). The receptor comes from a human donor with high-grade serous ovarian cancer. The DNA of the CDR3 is TGTGCCAGCAGCTCCCCACAGGGACCTGGAAACACCATATATTTT. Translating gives CASSSPQGPGNTIYF.